This T cell receptor beta chain came from a study of neurological immune-mediated disorders (dated by TCRdb to the late 2010s). Looking at the study overall: Peripheral blood TCR-beta repertoires from HTLV-I-associated myelopathy (HAM/TSP) patients, multiple sclerosis patients and healthy controls were compared by UMI-based sequencing. The cohort comprised 68 subjects: about 14 HAM/TSP patients, around 34 multiple sclerosis patients and approximately 20 healthy controls. The roughly 110 TCR-beta libraries covered PBMC samples along with longitudinal samples, technical triplicates, and paired sorted CD4+ and CD8+ T-cell subsets.

The healthy controls were volunteers from a blood bank in Maryland, USA. For unsorted PBMC libraries, 2 million PBMCs were used after storage in RNAlater at -80 degrees C until RNA extraction. Peripheral blood was subjected to Ficoll-Hypaque density gradient centrifugation to isolate PBMCs, which were then cryopreserved in liquid nitrogen. cDNA synthesis used template-switch 5'RACE with a primer carrying a 10-nucleotide random unique molecular identifier tagging each TCR transcript. Every sequencing run covered 15-18 subjects and yielded more than 160 million TCR-beta sequences. The RNeasy kit was used for extraction of total RNA. The KAPA Real-time Library Amplification kit was used to amplify TCR-beta VDJ regions with primers for the TCR constant region and the 5'RACE anchor. Sample indexes and Illumina adaptors were added in a first PCR, and a second PCR then increased library yield. After purification with Ampure beads, the TCR product of roughly 650 bp was size-selected on a 2% E-gel SizeSelection system. Before pooling, library quality was assessed on a Bioanalyzer, concentration was determined with Qubit, and library quantification was performed with the Kapa Library Quantification kit. Libraries were sequenced paired-end 2 x 150 bp on an Illumina HiSeq 2500. To increase sequence diversity, 25-30% phiX was spiked into each library pool. The paper's data handling went like this. Quality-filtered reads were processed with the UMI-based MiGEC pipeline, and over 80% of raw TCR sequences were removed by the MiGEC pipeline during error correction. VDJ genes were aligned to IMGT germline references, and clonotypes were defined by unique CDR3 amino acid sequence plus V-J genes. Clonal expansion, Shannon diversity and CDR3 relatedness (CalcPairwiseDistances, ClusterSamples) were evaluated with VDJtools, and phylogenetic trees were built with CLCbio workbench. Clones with at least 8 unique UMIs were defined as expanded, with this threshold being based on coefficient-of-variation modelling across technical triplicates. The raw public data were reprocessed by TCRdb itself: fastp quality trimming at Q25, MiXCR clonotype calling, in-frame beta chains only. Rows are combined by CDR3 protein, so each entry shows the most common genes and DNA. V and J calls and clone size were set by TCRdb, not the authors. Recorded for this sample are roughly 60,000 distinct CDR3 sequences; about an eighth of them occurred a single time. The top ten clones comprise 1.8% of the sample.

Results and caveats for the whole study, not just this receptor: TCR clonal expansion was greatest in HAM/TSP patients and smallest in MS patients, who ranked below even healthy controls. Expanded clones from different subjects shared no identical CDR3 amino acid sequences, which suggests that TCR-beta repertoires were private in all groups.

In its sample, this clonotype was seen many times. It has no known antigen specificity. No base quality values were provided; no much bigger clone lies one nucleotide off. For CDR1 and CDR2, the germline V gene (reference sequence) lists DFQATT and SNEGSKA. The junction shows trimming of 7 bases on V and 4 bases on J, plus 13 bases between the germline ends. Reading from cysteine to phenylalanine, the CDR3 counts 13 amino acids. The retained sequence is limited to the CDR3, 39 bases, with the frame set at the first base. The sequenced sample consisted of PBMCs. The chain is made from TRBV20-1 and TRBJ2-2; the D gene assignment is ambiguous. This sequence was found in a man aged 55 to 70 in good health. This receptor has the CDR3 CSGKPGSTGELFF. The nucleotide sequence reads TGCAGTGGGAAGCCCGGGTCCACCGGGGAGCTGTTTTTT.